This TCR beta chain was recorded in a study of blood T cell repertoires in COVID-19. The wider study: Donors in the United States, Italy and Spain gave samples during acute or convalescent COVID-19.

Participant ages covered roughly 18 to 89 years across approximately 25 US areas. A case of COVID-19 had been met by exposed participants within 2 weeks before study entry. This clone was found once. The germline CDR1 and CDR2 sequences are MNHEY and SVGAGI. The CDR3 spans 13 residues. Trimming left V 3 bases short and J 2 bases short, with 7 bases between. TCRdb's copy holds only in-frame clones and misses some; the assay was immunoSEQ multiplex PCR. Among approximately 220,000 clones listed, roughly 89% were seen once. The sequence came from a man aged 25-45 years who had been exposed to COVID-19. Source material: PBMCs or T cells enriched from blood (not recorded which). The chain links TRBV6-5 to TRBJ1-1, with D uncertain. This CDR3 reads CASSYTVNTEAFF. For the CDR3, the DNA is TGTGCCAGCAGTTATACAGTCAACACTGAAGCTTTCTTT.